This TCR beta chain was found in a study of blood T cell repertoires in COVID-19. Across the whole study: Specimens from acute and convalescent COVID-19 originated in the United States, Italy and Spain.

Germline lookup yields CDR1 KGHSH and CDR2 LQKENI. This CDR3 has 13 amino acids. Between the trimmed V and J ends, which lost 6 bases and 11 bases, there was a span of 19 bases. Original processing methods: Amplification of reference gene primers was used by the study to estimate nucleated cell counts. Sequencing used immunoSEQ multiplex PCR; TCRdb keeps in-frame clones, though not all of them. V and J calls and clone size are as listed in that table; D and trimming were resolved from the DNA. The table includes about 400,000 clones, around 87% detected once. Living in about two dozen US areas, the participants were between roughly 18 and 95 years of age. Cohorts were based on clinical histories the participants reported.

V usage is TRBV18 and J usage is TRBJ1-1; D perhaps matches TRBD1 (5 bases). Source material: PBMCs or T cells enriched from blood (not recorded which). This receptor was taken from a woman aged 50 to 60 who had recovered from COVID-19. The CDR3 is CASSPGGGLVAFF. CDR3 DNA: TGTGCCAGCTCCCCCGGGGGGGGGTTAGTGGCTTTCTTT.